This T cell receptor beta chain was retrieved from a study of shared clonotypes between healthy human individuals. The split of CD4+ cells yielded CD45RA+ naive and CD45RA-negative memory subsets. Concerning this clone: Its antigen is undetermined.

Study-level points and caveats: Around 5% was the fraction of naive CD4 clonotypes found shared across four donors. Clonotype sharing among donors was expected to depend on sequencing depth.

Replicate sorted-subset PCRs were loaded with around 210 ng DNA, tens of thousands of T cell genomes. Generated by immunoSEQ multiplex PCR, the TCRdb table keeps only in-frame clones and is missing some. This sample has 2 million to 3 million clones, with roughly 93% found just once. The receptor comes from a young man in good health. Some clones in this sample may be carry-over from other donors' samples. Source material: naive CD4+ T cells from PBMCs. Regarding subset: CD45RA+ positively selected.

The CDR3 protein is CASSLFGGGNTGELFF. In DNA form, the CDR3 reads TGTGCCAGCAGCTTATTTGGGGGCGGAAACACCGGGGAGCTGTTTTTT. The J gene is TRBJ2-2, the V gene TRBV7-6; D perhaps matches TRBD1 (6 bases). Per germline, CDR1 SGHVS and CDR2 FNYEAQ. The CDR3 has 16 amino acids. V was pared by 2 bases and J by 2 bases, with 12 bases between.